The 19 T cell receptor beta chains in this list originate from one sample, sequenced in a study of T cell changes during pregnancy in multiple sclerosis (dated 2019 in TCRdb). Library creation used the immunoSEQ multiplex PCR assay. TCRdb took over this immuneACCESS table, retaining in-frame rearrangements with V and J assigned. Such tables are incomplete; in checked studies, under half of the missing clones stem from an unresolved V gene, and the remainder is unexplained. The sample records approximately 85,000 clones, 80% to 95% of which are singletons. The biggest ten clones account for roughly 2.5% of the sample. The specimen was peripheral blood, collected in the first trimester of pregnancy. These receptors all stem from a female donor with multiple sclerosis, enrolled in a pregnancy study.

This clone was recorded only once. V and J are TRBV27 and TRBJ2-3, with TRBD2 matching over 10 bases. CDR3 size: 20 residues. The J segment lost 2 bases and the V segment lost 0 bases, leaving 14 bases of the junction unmatched. Germline loops: CDR1 MNHEY, CDR2 SMNVEV (reference sequence). The CDR3 here is CASSLSWAGSSGSNTDTQYF. CDR3 bases: TGTGCCAGCAGTTTATCGTGGGCAGGGTCTAGCGGGAGTAACACAGATACGCAGTATTTT.

The chain is built from TRBV19 and TRBJ2-5; no clear D. V was clipped by 0 bases and J by 3 bases, with 5 bases between them. This CDR3 contains 13 residues. Germline CDR1 reads LNHDA; CDR2 reads SQIVND (reference sequence). This CDR3 reads CASSIDGEETQYF. The CDR3 nucleotides read TGTGCCAGTAGTATAGATGGAGAAGAGACCCAGTACTTC.

The chain is built from TRBV10-3 and TRBJ2-7; 15 bases are a match to TRBD2. This CDR3 has 15 residues. In germline, CDR1 is ENHRY, CDR2 SYGVKD. With V trimmed by 6 bases and J by 2 bases, 2 bases remained unmatched. CDR3 region: CAIRGLAGGTYEQYF. CDR3 bases: TGTGCCATCAGGGGACTAGCGGGAGGCACCTACGAGCAGTACTTC.

The chain carries TRBV5-6 and TRBJ2-7; TRBD1 agrees at 7 bases. V shed 4 bases, J shed 2 bases, and the junction held 6 bases outside the gene matches. Germline V gives CDR1 SGHDT, CDR2 YYEEEE. This CDR3 is built from 14 residues. The CDR3 DNA is TGTGCCAGCAGCGGGGACAGCCTGACCTACGAGCAGTACTTC. Protein: CASSGDSLTYEQYF.

The chain carries TRBV5-4 and TRBJ2-2; the match to TRBD1 covers 9 bases. The CDR3 runs to 13 residues. V trimming: 9 bases; J trimming: 6 bases; junction bases outside the gene matches: 6. Germline V lookup: CDR1 SGHNT, CDR2 YYREEE (reference sequence). CDR3 bases: TGTGCCAATCACAGGGGGCCGGCCGGGGAGCTGTTTTTT. Its protein product is CANHRGPAGELFF.

This chain links TRBV19 with TRBJ1-2, with 8 bases matching TRBD1. Losses at the gene ends were 1 base for V and 4 bases for J; bases not matched to a gene: 5. The CDR3 sequence is 15 residues long. CDR1 and CDR2 from the germline V gene are LNHDA and SQIVND (reference sequence). CDR3 DNA sequence: TGTGCCAGTAGTATAGGACTAACAGGGGGCTATGGCTACACCTTC. Translation gives CASSIGLTGGYGYTF.

The chain carries TRBV30 and TRBJ1-3; 7 bases align to TRBD1. Germline V gene sequence: CDR1 GTSNPN, CDR2 SVGIG (reference sequence). CDR3 length equals 16 residues. V lost 2 bases and J lost 0; bases outside the gene matches: 7. CDR3 sequence: CAWSLPTGFSGNTIYF. The CDR3 coding sequence is TGTGCCTGGAGTCTCCCGACAGGGTTCTCTGGAAACACCATATATTTT.

The gene calls are TRBV6-1 and TRBJ2-2, with 7 nucleotides matching TRBD1. There are 20 residues in the CDR3. Germline-derived CDR1 and CDR2 are MNHNS and SASEGT. Losses at the gene ends were 1 base for V and 2 bases for J; bases not matched to a gene: 16. The CDR3 DNA follows: TGTGCCAGCAGTGAAGTGGTGACAGGGCCCTCGGTGGTAAACACCGGGGAGCTGTTTTTT. This encodes CASSEVVTGPSVVNTGELFF.

The V gene is TRBV5-1, the J gene TRBJ2-4; 8 bases line up with TRBD2. V was pared by 3 bases and J by 6 bases, with 2 bases of the junction left unmatched. The germline gives CDR1 SGHRS, CDR2 YFSETQ. CDR3 length equals 13 residues. DNA for the CDR3: TGCGCCAGCAGCTCCCTAGCGGGAAACATTCAGTACTTC. This codes for CASSSLAGNIQYF.

J is TRBJ1-4 and V is TRBV7-9; D unresolved. With 0 bases removed from V and 0 bases from J, the gap between germline ends came to 14 bases. Per germline, CDR1 SEHNR and CDR2 FQNEAQ (reference sequence). There are 18 residues in the CDR3. The CDR3 bases are TGTGCCAGCAGCTTAGCGCGGCAGCTCGCTCCAACTAATGAAAAACTGTTTTTT. Translation gives CASSLARQLAPTNEKLFF.

The chain carries TRBV7-3 and TRBJ1-6; unclear D gene. The CDR3 is 15 amino acids. Germline V gives CDR1 SGHTA, CDR2 FQGTGA. Between the trimmed V and J ends, which lost 3 bases and 0 bases, there was a span of 6 bases. The CDR3 sequence is CASSFGSSYNSPLHF. CDR3 nucleotides: TGTGCCAGCAGCTTTGGCAGCTCCTATAATTCACCCCTCCACTTT.

The rearrangement uses TRBV6-1 and TRBJ1-5; no clear D gene. Germline lookup yields CDR1 MNHNS and CDR2 SASEGT. V gave up 0 bases and J gave up 6 bases, with 6 bases separating them. The CDR3 sequence is 13 residues long. CDR3: CASSEARSQPQHF. In DNA form, the CDR3 reads TGTGCCAGCAGTGAAGCGCGGAGTCAGCCCCAGCATTTT.

This CDR3 reads CASSQDAPEVAGGDTQYF. CDR3 nucleotide sequence: TGCGCCAGCAGCCAAGATGCCCCCGAGGTAGCGGGAGGAGATACGCAGTATTTT. This sequence joins TRBV4-1 and TRBJ2-3; 10 bases agree with TRBD2. V shed 0 bases and J 5 bases; nucleotides not matched to a gene: 11. The CDR3 totals 18 residues. The germline CDR1 and CDR2 sequences are MGHRA and YSYEKL.

The chain couples TRBV5-6 to TRBJ1-1; TRBD1 is a possible D gene (6 bases). V gave up 1 base and J gave up 3 bases, with 13 bases separating them. The CDR3 totals 15 residues. Per the germline V gene, CDR1 is SGHDT and CDR2 is YYEEEE. The CDR3 region is CASSLRGRGHTEAFF. The CDR3 bases are TGTGCCAGCAGCTTGAGGGGGAGGGGCCACACTGAAGCTTTCTTT.

The chain employs TRBV6-5 and TRBJ1-1; 7 nucleotides agree with TRBD1. The J segment lost 1 base and the V segment lost 6 bases, leaving 5 bases of the junction unmatched. Germline CDR1 MNHEY, CDR2 SVGAGI. The CDR3 totals 14 residues. CDR3 nucleotides: TGTGCCAGCAGGCTTGGGACAGAGAACACTGAAGCTTTCTTT. It yields the protein CASRLGTENTEAFF.

The chain links TRBV20-1 to TRBJ1-2, with D uncertain. This CDR3 region has 10 residues. Trimming stripped 6 bases from V and 2 bases from J, with 4 bases between. Germline-derived CDR1 and CDR2 are DFQATT and SNEGSKA (reference sequence). DNA for the CDR3: TGCAGTGCGAGGAACTATGGCTACACCTTC. Amino acids: CSARNYGYTF.

The chain combines TRBV6-1 with TRBJ1-6, with 10 bases lining up with TRBD1. Germline assignment: CDR1 MNHNS and CDR2 SASEGT. CDR3 size: 15 residues. Trimming cost V 2 bases and J 9 bases; bases outside gene matches: 4. The CDR3 sequence is CASSETGTGVSPLHF. CDR3 nucleotide sequence: TGTGCCAGCAGTGAAACCGGGACAGGGGTTTCACCCCTCCACTTT.

The V gene is TRBV9, the J gene TRBJ1-2, with no clear D. Germline V CDR1 and CDR2: SGDLS, YYNGEE. The ends were cut back, 0 bases at V and 4 bases at J, with 7 bases in the middle. The CDR3 extends over 13 amino acids. CDR3 amino acids: CASSVEGAYGYTF. DNA of the CDR3: TGTGCCAGCAGCGTAGAGGGAGCCTATGGCTACACCTTC.

The J gene is TRBJ2-5, the V gene TRBV4-2; D perhaps matches TRBD2 (6 bases). Germline V gene lookup returns CDR1 LGHNA and CDR2 YNFKEQ. V dropped 1 base and J dropped 5 bases, with 14 bases sitting between them. This CDR3 comprises 15 residues. CDR3 protein: CASSQGSGEAETQYF. CDR3 DNA: TGTGCCAGCAGCCAAGGTTCGGGGGAGGCGGAGACCCAGTACTTC.